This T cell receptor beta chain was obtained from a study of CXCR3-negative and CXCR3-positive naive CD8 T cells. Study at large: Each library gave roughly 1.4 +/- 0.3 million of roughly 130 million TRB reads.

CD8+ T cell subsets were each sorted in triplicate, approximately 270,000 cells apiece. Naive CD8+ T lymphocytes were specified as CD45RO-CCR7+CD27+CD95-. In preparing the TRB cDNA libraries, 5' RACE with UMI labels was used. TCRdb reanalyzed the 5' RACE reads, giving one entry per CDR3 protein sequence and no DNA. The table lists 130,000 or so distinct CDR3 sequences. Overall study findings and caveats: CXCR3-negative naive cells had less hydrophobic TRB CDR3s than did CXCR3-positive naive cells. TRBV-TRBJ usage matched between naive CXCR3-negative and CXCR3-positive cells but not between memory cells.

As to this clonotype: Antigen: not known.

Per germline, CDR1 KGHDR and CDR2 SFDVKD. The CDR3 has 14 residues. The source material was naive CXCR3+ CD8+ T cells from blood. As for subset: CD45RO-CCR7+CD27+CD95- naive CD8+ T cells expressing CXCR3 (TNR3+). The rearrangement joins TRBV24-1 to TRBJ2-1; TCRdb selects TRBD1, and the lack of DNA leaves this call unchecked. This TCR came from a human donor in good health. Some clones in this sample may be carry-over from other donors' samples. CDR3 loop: CATRGQSSYNEQFF.